This is a list of T cell receptor beta chains from one sample in a study of cytomegalovirus exposure and HLA in healthy donors. TCRdb's copy holds only in-frame clones and misses some; the assay was immunoSEQ multiplex PCR. The table lists approximately 180,000 clones, roughly 13% of them singletons, with approximately 8.3% in the top ten. Sequenced input: PBMCs. The receptors stem from a man in his fifties in good health and CMV-seropositive. Both conserved end residues are trimmed from each CDR3. A D gene is named only where the DNA matches it firmly.

D	V	CDR3
NA	TRBV7-9	ASSLAAGFNYGYT
TRBD2	TRBV27	ASSLSAGGISDTQY
NA	TRBV28	ASSLGGVYGYT
NA	TRBV28	ASSVGTTRTEAF
NA	TRBV28	ASSQYGYT
NA	TRBV6-5	ASSSWDTAFGNTIY
NA	TRBV7-2	ASSPTLGGLIGRSQPQH
TRBD1	TRBV7-2	ASSDRTGTYGYT
TRBD2	TRBV9	ASSERGGRGTDTQY
NA	TRBV7-9	ASSPRGSQETQY
TRBD1	TRBV6-5	ASSYLTGGGTDTQY
NA	TRBV28	ASISPGTYEQY
TRBD1	TRBV9	ASAGRGPTGELF
NA	TRBV19	ASSFTLGTDTQY
NA	TRBV6-1	ASSEALIEQF
NA	TRBV27	ASSSSGWGEQY
TRBD1	TRBV30	AWSSRGGSGTGELF
NA	TRBV4-1	ASSTGSFVGYT
TRBD2	TRBV5-1	ASSPGGGAMETQY
NA	TRBV19	ASSIDSRQNSPLH
TRBD1	TRBV4-1	ASSDAGGGSYGYT
NA	TRBV18	ASSPDRSTGELF
NA	TRBV11-3	ASSLDRGTYNEQF
NA	TRBV14	ASSQDRRGPPLH
TRBD1	TRBV6-1	ASSERGGISREQY
NA	TRBV5-4	ASSLSVREGGPLH
NA	TRBV18	ASSPDGANTGELF
TRBD1	TRBV6-5	ASADRGNQPQH
NA	TRBV20-1	SAKGVTEAF
TRBD1	TRBV6-1	ASSGRQGWGYT
NA	TRBV2	ASRQMGQRTGELF
TRBD2	TRBV11-3	ASSLMGLNRYNEQF
TRBD1	TRBV6-1	ASRITGGNSPLH
NA	TRBV2	ATRLAQDTQY
NA	TRBV4-3	ASSQVPGSSYNSPLH
NA	TRBV6-5	ASRRGDTQY
NA	TRBV5-1	ASTWAGGDTEAF
NA	TRBV6-5	ASSEQGNTEAF
NA	TRBV7-6	ASSLGQAISGNTIY
TRBD1	TRBV15	ATSREQGPHQPQH
TRBD1	TRBV9	ASSPRQGANYGYT
NA	TRBV6-5	AARGAGMNEQF
TRBD1	TRBV7-7	ASSFDRDGTGELF
TRBD1	TRBV7-2	ASSLAGQVVHTQY
NA	TRBV19	ASSITGGRGQPQH
TRBD1	TRBV5-1	ASSLETGYSYEQY
TRBD1	TRBV30	AWSPDRGREKLF
NA	TRBV5-4	ASSLGSSYNSPLH
TRBD2	TRBV9	ASSEGTSGGPPF
NA	TRBV21-1	ASSLPGQGCEKLF
NA	TRBV7-9	ASSLRGREGEKLF
TRBD1	TRBV28	ASSRTGTTNEKLF
TRBD1	TRBV14	ASSQDLSGGAQY
NA	TRBV30	AWSVLSTDTQY
NA	TRBV6-5	ASSYGSGNTEAF
TRBD1	TRBV9	ASSDRDSHSPLH
TRBD1	TRBV5-1	ASSLGTGGSYEQY